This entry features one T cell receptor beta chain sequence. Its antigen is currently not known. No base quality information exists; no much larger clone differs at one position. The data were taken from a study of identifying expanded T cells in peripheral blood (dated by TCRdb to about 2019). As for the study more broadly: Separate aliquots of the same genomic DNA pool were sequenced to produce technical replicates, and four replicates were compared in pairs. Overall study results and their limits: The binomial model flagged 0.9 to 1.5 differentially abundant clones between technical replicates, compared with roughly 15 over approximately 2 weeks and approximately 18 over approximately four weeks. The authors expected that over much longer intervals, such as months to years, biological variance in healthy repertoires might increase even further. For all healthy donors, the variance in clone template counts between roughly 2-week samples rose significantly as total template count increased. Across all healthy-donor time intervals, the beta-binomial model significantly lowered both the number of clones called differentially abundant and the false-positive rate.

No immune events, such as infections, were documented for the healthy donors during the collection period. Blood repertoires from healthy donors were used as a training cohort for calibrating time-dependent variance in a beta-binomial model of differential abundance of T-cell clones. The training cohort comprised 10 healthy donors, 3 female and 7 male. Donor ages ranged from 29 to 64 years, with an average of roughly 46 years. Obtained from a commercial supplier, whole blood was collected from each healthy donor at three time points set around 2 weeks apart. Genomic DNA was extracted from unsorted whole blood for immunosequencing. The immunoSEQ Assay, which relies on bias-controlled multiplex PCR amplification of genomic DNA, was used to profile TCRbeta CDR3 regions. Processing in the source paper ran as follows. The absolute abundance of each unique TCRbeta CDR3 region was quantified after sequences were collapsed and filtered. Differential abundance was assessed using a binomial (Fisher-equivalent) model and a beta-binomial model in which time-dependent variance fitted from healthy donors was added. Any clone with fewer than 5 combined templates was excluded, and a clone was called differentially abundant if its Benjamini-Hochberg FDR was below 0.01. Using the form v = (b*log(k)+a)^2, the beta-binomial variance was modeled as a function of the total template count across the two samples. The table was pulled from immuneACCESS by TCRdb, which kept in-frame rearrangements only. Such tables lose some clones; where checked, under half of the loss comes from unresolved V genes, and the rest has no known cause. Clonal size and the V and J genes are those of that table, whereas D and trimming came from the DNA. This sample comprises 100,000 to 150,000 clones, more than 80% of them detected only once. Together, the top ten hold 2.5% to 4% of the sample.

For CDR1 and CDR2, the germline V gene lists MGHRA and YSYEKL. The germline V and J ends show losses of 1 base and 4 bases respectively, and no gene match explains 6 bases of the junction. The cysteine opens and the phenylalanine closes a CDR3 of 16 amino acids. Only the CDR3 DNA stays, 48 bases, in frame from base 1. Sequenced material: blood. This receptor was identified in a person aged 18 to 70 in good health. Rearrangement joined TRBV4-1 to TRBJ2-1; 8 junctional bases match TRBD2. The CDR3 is CASSQVLASGYNEQFF. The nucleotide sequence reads TGCGCCAGCAGCCAAGTCTTGGCTAGCGGGTACAATGAGCAGTTCTTC.